A selection of T cell receptor beta chains follows, all from one sample in a study of blood T cell repertoires in COVID-19. Data came from immunoSEQ multiplex PCR; TCRdb stores just in-frame clones and leaves some out. The repertoire holds tens of thousands of clones, with over 65% as singletons. The sequenced sample was peripheral blood. Source of these receptors: a woman aged 70-85 years with acute or convalescent COVID-19. Each CDR3 is given with its conserved first and last residue. Each record gives: CDR3 protein, CDR3 DNA, V gene, J gene, clone size, D gene. D genes are given only for firm matches. Size is stated for part of the rows, as once, few or many counts, or as a class when the clone is expanded.

CASSQLAGGFNEQFF	TGCGCCAGCAGCCAACTAGCGGGAGGTTTCAATGAGCAGTTCTTC	TRBV4-1	TRBJ2-1	-	TRBD2
CASSDSGVGTDTQYF	TGTGCCAGCAGTGACTCCGGGGTGGGCACAGATACGCAGTATTTT	TRBV2	TRBJ2-3	few	-
CASSSPAEVTQYF	TGTGCCAGCAGCTCGCCGGCTGAGGTGACCCAGTACTTC	TRBV7-8	TRBJ2-5	-	-
CASSELTTANYGYTF	TGTGCCAGCAGTGAGCTGACGACAGCTAACTATGGCTACACCTTC	TRBV2	TRBJ1-2	once	-
CASSFEDYGYTF	TGTGCCAGCAGTTTTGAGGACTATGGCTACACCTTC	TRBV12-3/TRBV12-4	TRBJ1-2	-	-
CASSSVILAGGPSYNEQFF	TGTGCCAGCAGCTCCGTAATACTAGCGGGGGGCCCCTCCTACAATGAGCAGTTCTTC	TRBV7-6	TRBJ2-1	-	TRBD2
CATSRKDSGSSGNTIYF	TGTGCCACCAGCAGAAAGGACAGCGGGAGCTCTGGAAACACCATATATTTT	TRBV15	TRBJ1-3	-	-
CASSFRQGAMNTEAFF	TGTGCCAGCAGCTTTCGACAGGGCGCCATGAACACTGAAGCTTTCTTT	TRBV7-2	TRBJ1-1	-	TRBD1
CATSRDYGTGEGYTF	TGTGCCACCAGCAGAGATTACGGGACAGGGGAAGGCTACACCTTC	TRBV15	TRBJ1-2	-	TRBD1
CASSLPDTAHEQFF	TGTGCCAGCAGCCTTCCGGACACGGCCCATGAGCAGTTCTTC	TRBV5-6	TRBJ2-1	-	-
CASSGDHRGTEAFF	TGTGCCAGTAGTGGAGACCATAGGGGCACTGAAGCTTTCTTT	TRBV19	TRBJ1-1	-	-
CASSNPGPVDRSSYNSPLHF	TGTGCCAGCAGCAACCCAGGTCCGGTGGACAGGAGCTCCTATAATTCACCCCTCCACTTT	TRBV6-6	TRBJ1-6	-	TRBD1
CASSLQGGQETQYF	TGTGCCAGCAGCCTCCAAGGCGGCCAAGAGACCCAGTACTTC	TRBV5-8	TRBJ2-5	-	-
CASSLAGRVPNQPQHF	TGTGCCAGCAGCTTGGCGGGCAGGGTACCAAATCAGCCCCAGCATTTT	TRBV5-6	TRBJ1-5	once	-
CASSLVVGGGTGNTIYF	TGCGCCAGCAGCTTGGTTGTCGGAGGGGGCACTGGAAACACTATATATTTT	TRBV5-1	TRBJ1-3	-	TRBD1
CASSPPSGRNTGELFF	TGTGCCAGCAGCCCCCCTAGCGGGAGGAACACCGGGGAGCTGTTTTTT	TRBV3-1/TRBV3-2	TRBJ2-2	once	TRBD2
CASSGARANYGYTF	TGCGCCAGCAGCGGTGCCAGGGCTAACTATGGCTACACCTTC	TRBV5-1	TRBJ1-2	-	-
CASSYSEQGAGTF	TGTGCCAGCAGTTACTCGGAACAGGGGGCCGGGACCTTC	TRBV6-5	TRBJ1-2	-	TRBD1
CASSQDLTSAVTGELFF	TGCGCCAGCAGCCAAGATTTGACTAGCGCAGTCACCGGGGAGCTGTTTTTT	TRBV4-1	TRBJ2-2	-	TRBD2
CASSQSRALAGGGGELFF	TGTGCCAGCAGCCAATCCCGTGCACTAGCGGGGGGGGGCGGGGAGCTGTTTTTT	TRBV3-1/TRBV3-2	TRBJ2-2	-	TRBD2
CASPGTSRFGGYTF	TGTGCCAGCCCAGGGACTTCTCGGTTCGGTGGCTACACCTTC	TRBV2	TRBJ1-2	-	-
CASSLQGGWTEAFF	TGTGCCAGTAGTCTCCAGGGTGGATGGACTGAAGCTTTCTTT	TRBV19	TRBJ1-1	-	-